The source of this TCR beta chain is a study of OX40 agonist ivuxolimab in advanced cancers. Study-level findings and limits: Also present in some nonresponders was a low level of normalized T-cell clonal expansion. Fewer expanded clones were found on average in CD4+ than in CD8+ T cells.

Assay used: immunoSEQ multiplex PCR; TCRdb lists only in-frame clones, some missing. The sample gives 35,000 to 40,000 clones, almost 80% of which show up once; under 25% is in the top ten. Autoimmune disease history or systemic immunosuppression excluded patients. Germline V gives CDR1 SGDLS, CDR2 YYNGEE. The V gene lost 4 bases and the J gene lost 5 bases, with 24 bases spanning the gap. The CDR3 spans 17 residues. Of note for this clone: Its target is unknown.

Sequencing was performed on CD4+ or CD8+ T cells sorted from blood, taken in a trial of the OX40 agonist ivuxolimab. This sequence was found in an adult with an advanced solid tumor such as melanoma, head and neck, liver or kidney cancer. The chain has TRBV9 and TRBJ2-5; D might be TRBD2 (7 bases). CDR3 region: CASSPGSVTGGRETQYF. As DNA, the CDR3 is TGTGCCAGCAGCCCCGGCAGTGTGACGGGGGGCAGGGAGACCCAGTACTTC.